Shown below are 2 T cell receptor beta chains from a single sample sequenced in a study of Ad26.COV2.S vaccination and SARS-CoV-2 variants. The treatment here: roughly 18 received Ad26.COV2.S at low or high dose, single or two shots; several received placebo; per-sample allocation not given. Following the first vaccine or placebo injection, samples were taken on day 63. Produced via immunoSEQ multiplex PCR; TCRdb's table is partial and in-frame only. The sample records 450,000 to 550,000 clones, 80% to 90% being singletons. The sample consisted of peripheral blood, taken in a trial of Ad26.COV2.S vaccine versus placebo. These receptors all stem from a person aged 18 to 59 who received the Ad26.COV2.S COVID-19 vaccine or a placebo.

J is TRBJ1-4 and V is TRBV5-1; 7 nucleotides match TRBD1. The CDR3 spans 14 residues. The junction had 2 bases not matched to a gene; V was cut back by 3 bases and J by 3 bases. CDR1 is SGHRS and CDR2 is YFSETQ in the germline V gene. The CDR3 DNA is TGCGCCAGCAGCTCGGGACAGTCTAATGAAAAACTGTTTTTT. Protein product: CASSSGQSNEKLFF.

This clone has only a few counts. The V call is TRBV12-3 or TRBV12-4, the J call TRBJ2-1; D perhaps matches TRBD2 (6 bases). Trimming shortened V by 3 bases and J by 8 bases, and 11 bases separated the two germline ends. The length of the CDR3 is 13 residues. CDR3 amino acids: CASSFLGGHEQFF. The CDR3 DNA reads TGTGCCAGCAGTTTCCTCGGGGGACATGAGCAGTTCTTC.